Reported below is one T cell receptor (beta chain). Generated by immunoSEQ multiplex PCR, the TCRdb table keeps only in-frame clones and is missing some. The table lists 110,000 or so clones, approximately 83% of them singletons. The sample originates from a study of T cell responses to AZD1222 COVID-19 vaccine. The receptor was isolated from an adult in good health. The sequencing here drew on peripheral blood, taken on day 0 of AZD1222 vaccination.

In DNA form, the CDR3 reads TGCGCCAGCAGCTTGCATTGTTGGCCTCAGGGATTGGGGTACGAGCAGTACTTC. Translated: CASSLHCWPQGLGYEQYF. V gene TRBV5-1 combines with J gene TRBJ2-7, with D possibly TRBD1 on 5 matching bases. The CDR3 consists of 18 residues. V gave up 1 base and J gave up 4 bases, with 24 bases separating them. Germline assignment: CDR1 SGHRS and CDR2 YFSETQ.